The present T cell receptor beta chain was sequenced within a study of blood T cell repertoires in COVID-19. This clone was detected only a few times. Germline V gives CDR1 LNHNV, CDR2 YYDKDF (reference sequence). V gave up 8 bases and J gave up 7 bases, with 14 bases separating them. The CDR3 has 13 amino acids. Methods used by the authors: It was from reference gene primer amplification that nucleated cell counts were estimated. TCRdb keeps only in-frame clones here, not all; method: immunoSEQ multiplex PCR. V and J calls and clone size follow that table, whereas D and trimming were derived from the DNA. Altogether about 77,000 clones are present, approximately 80% being singletons, with the ten largest covering 4% to 6%.

What was sequenced was peripheral blood. The clonotype was recovered from a woman between 65 and 79 years old with acute or convalescent COVID-19. The rearrangement uses TRBV15 and TRBJ1-4; D not certain. The CDR3 here is CATGEGTVEKLFF. For the CDR3, the DNA is TGTGCCACCGGAGAGGGCACTGTTGAAAAACTGTTTTTT.